The following is a T cell receptor beta chain sequence with its context. These data belong to a study of T cell responses to AZD1222 COVID-19 vaccine. Data came from immunoSEQ multiplex PCR; TCRdb stores just in-frame clones and leaves some out. The table records about 130,000 clones, around 94% of them present only once. The CDR3 is made up of 13 amino acids. V lost 4 bases and J 3 bases, leaving 10 bases between the germline ends. Germline V gene sequence: CDR1 MNHEY, CDR2 SMNVEV (reference sequence). The sequencing here drew on peripheral blood, taken on day 0 of AZD1222 vaccination. The source is an adult in good health. The rearrangement joins TRBV27 to TRBJ2-7; the D gene is possibly TRBD1 (7 bases). The CDR3 here is CASSSGGIYEQYF. The CDR3 nucleotides are TGTGCCAGCAGTTCAGGGGGGATCTACGAGCAGTACTTC.